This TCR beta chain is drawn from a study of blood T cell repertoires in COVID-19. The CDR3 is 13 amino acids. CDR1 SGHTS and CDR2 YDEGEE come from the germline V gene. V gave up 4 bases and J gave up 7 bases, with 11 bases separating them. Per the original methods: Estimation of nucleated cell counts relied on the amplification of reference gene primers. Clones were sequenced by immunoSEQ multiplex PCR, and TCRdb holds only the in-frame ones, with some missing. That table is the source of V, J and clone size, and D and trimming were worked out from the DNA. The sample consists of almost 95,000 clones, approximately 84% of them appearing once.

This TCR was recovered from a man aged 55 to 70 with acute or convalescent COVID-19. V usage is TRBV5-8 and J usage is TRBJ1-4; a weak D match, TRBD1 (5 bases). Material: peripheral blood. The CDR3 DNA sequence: TGTGCCAGCAGCCCTGGGGCAGGTGAAAAACTGTTTTTT. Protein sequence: CASSPGAGEKLFF.